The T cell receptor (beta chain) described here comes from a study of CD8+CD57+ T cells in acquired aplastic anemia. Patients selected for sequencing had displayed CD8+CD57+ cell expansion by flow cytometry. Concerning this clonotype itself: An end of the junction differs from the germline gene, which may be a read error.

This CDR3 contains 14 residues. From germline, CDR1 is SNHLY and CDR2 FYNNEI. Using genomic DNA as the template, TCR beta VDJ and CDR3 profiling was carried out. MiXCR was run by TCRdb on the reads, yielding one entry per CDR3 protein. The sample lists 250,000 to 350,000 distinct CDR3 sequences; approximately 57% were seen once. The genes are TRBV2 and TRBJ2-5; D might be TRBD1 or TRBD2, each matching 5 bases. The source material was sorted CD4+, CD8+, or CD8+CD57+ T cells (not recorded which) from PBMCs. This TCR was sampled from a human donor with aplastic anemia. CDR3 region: CASLGDAPVGTRYF. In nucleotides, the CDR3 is TGTGCCAGCCTTGGGGACGCGCCTGTGGGGACCCGGTACTTC.